The clone carrying this T cell receptor (beta chain) was recorded many times. What it recognizes is unknown. Thyroid ultrasound, orbital computed tomography, clinical symptoms, and serum thyroxine and TRAb underpinned diagnoses. Germline V gene data show CDR1 as LGHDT and CDR2 as YNNKEL (reference sequence). V dropped 6 bases and J dropped 4 bases, with 10 bases sitting between them. The CDR3 loop spans 13 amino acids. What was amplified from RNA transcripts were TCR beta CDR3 regions. TCR CDR3 underwent first-round RT-PCR with the HTBI primer set. Each CDR3 protein is one row after TCRdb ran MiXCR on the multiplex PCR reads. Of about 420,000 distinct CDR3 sequences listed, roughly an eighth are singletons. The data derive from a study of T cells in Graves' hyperthyroidism and ophthalmopathy. Whole-study results and caveats: Ophthalmopathy and stable hyperthyroidism were separated by a 13 V-J model.

V gene TRBV3-1 combines with J gene TRBJ1-5, with unresolved D. The sequenced material came from blood. This receptor was taken from a young woman with Graves' hyperthyroidism. CDR3 protein: CASSTDGNQPQHF. CDR3 bases: TGTGCCAGCAGTACAGACGGGAATCAGCCCCAGCATTTT.